This entry lists 31 T cell receptor beta chains sequenced from one sample in a study of T cells in women clearing cervical HPV infection. TCRdb's table, derived via immunoSEQ multiplex PCR, lists solely in-frame clones and lacks some. In total, the table holds roughly 35,000 clones. Material: blood buffy coat. The receptors originated from a woman aged 18-70 years with a cervical HPV16 infection that either progressed to CIN3+ or cleared (not recorded which).

As to this clone: The CDR3 end falls 3 residues outside the read, so it is completed with the germline J gene. The chain employs TRBV7-8 and TRBJ1-4, with 10 bases fitting TRBD1. Unmatched junction bases numbered 4, after V lost 2 bases and J lost 7 bases. The length of the CDR3 is 15 residues. From germline, CDR1 is SGHVS and CDR2 FQNEAQ. CDR3 DNA, as far as it was read: TGTGCCAGCAGCTTAAGGGACAGGGGAGGTGAAAAA. As protein: CASSLRDRGGEK. The whole CDR3 protein is CASSLRDRGGEKLFF.

Remarks on this clone: The read is 3 residues too short to cover the CDR3 end, so that end is filled in from the germline J gene. The V call is TRBV20-1, the J call TRBJ2-3, with 9 bases aligning to TRBD2. The CDR3 is made up of 14 amino acids. Trimming cost V 6 bases and J 3 bases; bases outside gene matches: 7. Germline V CDR1 and CDR2: DFQATT, SNEGSKA (reference sequence). This CDR3 reads CSAKRGAVTDTQYF. The sequenced CDR3 bases are TGCAGTGCGAAGCGGGGGGCCGTTACAGATACG.

Comment on this clone: The sequenced fragment ends 3 residues before the CDR3 boundary, so the rest is inferred from the germline J gene. The J gene is TRBJ2-7, the V gene TRBV20-1, with 9 bases aligning to TRBD1. This CDR3 contains 16 residues. Germline V gene data show CDR1 as DFQATT and CDR2 as SNEGSKA (reference sequence). The J segment lost 1 base and the V segment lost 0 bases, leaving 7 bases of the junction unmatched. Incomplete CDR3 DNA: TGCAGTGCTAGAGATCCACCGGGACAGGGATCCTACGAG. Protein sequence: CSARDPPGQGSYE. The whole CDR3 is CSARDPPGQGSYEQYF.

Of note for this clone: Read sequence stops 3 residues before the CDR3 end, and the germline J gene provides the missing end. The rearrangement links TRBV7-2 to TRBJ2-2; 7 nucleotides agree with TRBD2. The germline CDR1 and CDR2 sequences are SGHTA and FQGNSA. This CDR3 is built from 15 residues. The chain's CDR3 is CASNSYRGVNEKLFF. The DNA read from the CDR3 is TGTGCCAGCAACTCTTACCGGGGGGTTAATGAAAAG.

In the case of this clone: Coverage ceases 3 residues before the CDR3 finishes, and the germline J gene fills in the end. The chain recombines TRBV5-1 with TRBJ2-2; D possibly corresponds to TRBD2 (5 bases). The CDR3 has 15 amino acids. The germline CDR1 and CDR2 sequences are SGHRS and YFSETQ. Trimming pared 1 base from V and 1 base from J, leaving 8 bases between. CDR3 residues: CASSLTGMNTGELFF. CDR3 DNA, as far as it was read: TGCGCCAGCAGCTTGACGGGGATGAACACCGGGGAG.

On this clone: The read terminates 3 residues before the CDR3 end, so the remaining end is supplied by the germline J gene. The V and J genes are TRBV7-6 and TRBJ1-2; unclear D gene. The CDR3 is 16 residues long. CDR1 and CDR2 (germline): SGHVS, FNYEAQ. The DNA read from the CDR3 is TGTGCCAGCAGCTTCGAGACTAGCGGGTCCGGTGGTACC. Translated: CASSFETSGSGGT. The CDR3 reads in full as CASSFETSGSGGTYTF.

As concerns this clone: The CDR3 extends 3 residues past the end of the read, so its final part is completed from the germline J gene. The V call is TRBV27, the J call TRBJ2-6; maybe TRBD1 (5 bases). The CDR3 sequence is 17 residues long. Trimming stripped 7 bases from V and 1 base from J, with 17 bases between. CDR1 and CDR2 from the germline V gene are MNHEY and SMNVEV (reference sequence). CDR3 protein: CASKRDSRLSGANVLTF. The DNA read from the CDR3 is TGTGCCAGCAAGCGAGACAGCCGCCTTTCTGGGGCCAACGTC.

Details on this clone: The read ends 3 residues early relative to the CDR3; the germline J gene fills the gap. The chain combines TRBV6-1 with TRBJ2-2, with TRBD1 matching over 7 bases. J was trimmed by 7 bases and V by 3 bases; bases with no gene match: 8. Germline CDR1 MNHNS, CDR2 SASEGT. This CDR3 comprises 15 residues. The CDR3 bases that were read are TGTGCCAGCAGTGAGGGAACAGGGGATCACGGGGAG. Its protein product is CASSEGTGDHGE. The CDR3, in full, reads CASSEGTGDHGELFF.

On this clone itself: The missing CDR3 end, 3 residues past where the read stops, is filled in from the germline J gene. The V and J genes are TRBV5-1 and TRBJ1-6; unclear D gene. The CDR3 sequence is 13 residues long. V dropped 0 bases and J dropped 8 bases, with 6 bases sitting between them. Looked up from germline, CDR1 is SGHRS and CDR2 is YFSETQ. The covered CDR3 bases are TGCGCCAGCAGCTTGGAAGCGGATTCACCC. Translating it yields CASSLEADSP. The whole CDR3 reads CASSLEADSPLHF.

Worth noting for this clone: The CDR3 extends 3 residues past the end of the read, so its final part is completed from the germline J gene. The V and J genes are TRBV18 and TRBJ2-3; D remains unclear. This CDR3 is 17 amino acids long. Germline CDR1 reads KGHSH; CDR2 reads LQKENI. Here the CDR3 reads CASSPSSQRVLLETQYF. CDR3 DNA (partial): TGTGCCAGCTCACCATCGAGTCAGCGAGTCCTTCTCGAGACG. Drawing the rest from reference TRBV18 and TRBJ2-3, the complete variable domain is NAGVMQNPRHLVRRRGQEARLRCSPMKGHSHVYWYRQLPEEGLKFMVYLQKENIIDESGMPKERFSAEFPKEGPSILRIQQVVRGDSAAYFCASSPSSQRVLLETQYFGPGTRLTVL.

A remark on this clone: The sequence runs out 3 residues before the end of the CDR3; the remainder is reconstructed from the germline J gene. The V gene is TRBV6-2 or TRBV6-3, the J gene TRBJ2-7, with TRBD2 identical over 9 bases. CDR3 length equals 15 residues. With V trimmed by 2 bases and J by 4 bases, 6 bases remained unmatched. Germline loops: CDR1 MNHEY, CDR2 SVGEGT. Partial CDR3 DNA: TGTGCCAGCAGTTACCTCCAGCGGGGGGATTACGAG. This encodes CASSYLQRGDYE. Given in full, the CDR3 is CASSYLQRGDYEQYF.

About this clone itself: The read halts 3 residues ahead of the CDR3 end, with the missing end drawn from the germline J gene. The V and J genes are TRBV7-9 and TRBJ2-4; no firm D call. The CDR3 has 15 amino acids. V shed 5 bases and J shed 3 bases, with 14 bases lying between them. Germline values: CDR1 SEHNR, CDR2 FQNEAQ (reference sequence). The covered CDR3 bases are TGTGCCAGCAGCCTTTCGACAATAGGCAAAAACATT. Its translation is CASSLSTIGKNI. Given in full, the CDR3 is CASSLSTIGKNIQYF.

As concerns this clone: The CDR3 is cut off 3 residues early in the read; its end comes from the germline J gene. The chain is built from TRBV7-8 and TRBJ2-5; D may be TRBD2 (5 bases). V was shortened by 5 bases and J by 7 bases, with 14 bases between the two germline ends. This CDR3 spans 13 amino acids. CDR1 is SGHVS, CDR2 FQNEAQ, per germline. The DNA read from the CDR3 is TGTGCCAGCAGCGCACTAGTCGACGGGACC. This sequence encodes CASSALVDGT. The entire CDR3 is CASSALVDGTQYF.

Concerning this clone: The CDR3 goes on 3 residues after the read ends, and that part is filled in from the germline J gene. This sequence joins TRBV7-2 and TRBJ1-1; D is ambiguous. The CDR3 runs to 13 residues. Germline V CDR1 and CDR2: SGHTA, FQGNSA. The CDR3: CASSRTGEETAFF. The DNA read from the CDR3 is TGTGCCAGCAGTCGGACTGGTGAAGAGACA.

About this clone: The sequence runs out 3 residues before the end of the CDR3; the remainder is reconstructed from the germline J gene. The rearrangement uses TRBV7-8 and TRBJ2-1; D perhaps matches TRBD2 (6 bases). The CDR3 extends over 15 amino acids. V dropped 5 bases and J dropped 8 bases, with 19 bases sitting between them. CDR1 and CDR2 from the germline V gene are SGHVS and FQNEAQ. The CDR3 loop is CASSEGVTSSHEQFF. Partial CDR3 DNA: TGTGCCAGCAGCGAAGGAGTAACTAGCTCCCATGAG.

Note on this clone: Read data end 3 residues before the CDR3 end; the end is taken from the germline J gene. The chain combines TRBV19 with TRBJ1-2; possibly TRBD1 for D (6 bases). The CDR3 covers 15 residues. Germline-derived CDR1 and CDR2 are LNHDA and SQIVND (reference sequence). The CDR3 loop reads CASSIAGGGSYDYTF. CDR3 DNA (partial): TGTGCCAGTAGTATAGCTGGAGGGGGTAGCTACGAC.

Regarding this clone: The read terminates 3 residues ahead of where the CDR3 ends, so the germline J gene completes it. The J gene is TRBJ2-3, the V gene TRBV29-1, with 10 bases that match TRBD2. This CDR3 contains 15 residues. J gave up 4 bases and V 5 bases, and 9 bases lay outside the gene matches. Germline values: CDR1 SQVTM, CDR2 ANQGSEA. The CDR3 loop is CSVQTRAGGSDTQYF. CDR3 DNA (partial): TGCAGCGTTCAAACCCGAGCGGGGGGGTCAGATACG.

To note about this clone: The read comes to an end 3 residues before the CDR3 does, leaving the germline J gene to fill in the end. The chain couples TRBV6-2 or TRBV6-3 to TRBJ2-3, with 7 bases lining up with TRBD2. The CDR3 is 15 residues long. The germline CDR1 and CDR2 sequences are MNHEY and SVGEGT. CDR3 bases read: TGTGCCAGCAGTTACGGGACTCCTGGGGGGGAGACG. It specifies CASSYGTPGGET. The entire CDR3 sequence reads CASSYGTPGGETQYF.

A word on this clone: The CDR3 end is not reached by the read, which stops 3 residues before it; the germline J gene fills it in. The J gene is TRBJ2-2, the V gene TRBV2, with 9 bases lining up with TRBD2. The V gene's germline CDR1 is SNHLY and CDR2 FYNNEI. V was pared by 3 bases and J by 6 bases, with 8 bases of the junction left unmatched. The CDR3 runs to 16 residues. CDR3 amino acids: CASSEAGGRPSGELFF. CDR3 DNA (partial): TGTGCCAGCAGTGAGGCGGGAGGGCGGCCGTCCGGGGAG.

Turning to this clone: Sequencing ends 3 residues short of the CDR3 end; the germline J gene provides the rest. Within the sample, other DNA sequences also encode this same CDR3. This sequence joins TRBV19 and TRBJ1-2; no definite D call. V lost 3 bases, J lost 2 bases, and 10 bases lay in between. The CDR3 is 14 residues long. CDR1 LNHDA and CDR2 SQIVND come from the germline V gene (reference sequence). The sequenced CDR3 bases are TGTGCCAGTAGTATCTCGCAAGGGAACTATGGC. This codes for CASSISQGNYG. The complete CDR3 protein is CASSISQGNYGYTF.

Incomplete CDR3 DNA: TGCGCCAGCACTGGCGGGTACAGGGACGGCTATGGC. This codes for CASTGGYRDGYG. From start to end, the CDR3 is CASTGGYRDGYGYTF. The chain recombines TRBV5-1 with TRBJ1-2; tentatively, D is TRBD1 (6 bases). The read terminates 3 residues before the CDR3 end, so the remaining end is supplied by the germline J gene. Germline values: CDR1 SGHRS, CDR2 YFSETQ. Trimming removed 6 bases at V and 4 bases at J, with 19 bases between. This CDR3 has 15 amino acids.

Remarks on this clone: The sequence runs out 3 residues before the end of the CDR3; the remainder is reconstructed from the germline J gene. This rearrangement joins TRBV14 to TRBJ2-5; D gene ambiguous. The CDR3 sequence is 12 residues long. Trimming pared 4 bases from V and 2 bases from J, leaving 5 bases between. The germline gives CDR1 SGHDN, CDR2 FVKESK. Incomplete CDR3 DNA: TGTGCCAGCAGCCTAGGGCAAGAGACC. The encoded protein is CASSLGQET. The whole CDR3 sequence is CASSLGQETQYF.

In regard to this clone: The DNA ends 3 residues before the CDR3 does, and the rest of the CDR3 is filled in from the germline J gene. The V and J genes are TRBV5-1 and TRBJ2-1; 10 nucleotides line up with TRBD2. J gave up 8 bases and V 0 bases, and 5 bases lay outside the gene matches. CDR3 length equals 15 residues. Germline CDR1 is SGHRS and CDR2 is YFSETQ. The sequenced part of the CDR3 DNA is TGCGCCAGCAGCTTGGCTAGCGGGAGTGCTTATGAG. Translating gives CASSLASGSAYE. The full CDR3 protein is CASSLASGSAYEQFF.

Regarding this clone: Sequencing ends 3 residues short of the CDR3 end; the germline J gene provides the rest. The chain employs TRBV24-1 and TRBJ2-1, with 12 positions matching TRBD2. Germline V gene lookup returns CDR1 KGHDR and CDR2 SFDVKD. The CDR3 is made up of 17 amino acids. The J segment lost 7 bases and the V segment lost 7 bases, leaving 13 bases of the junction unmatched. The part of the CDR3 DNA that was read is TGTGCCACCAGCACGACTAGCGGGAGTGGTTGGTGGAATGAG. Amino acid sequence: CATSTTSGSGWWNE. The entire CDR3 reads CATSTTSGSGWWNEQFF.

Points on this clone: The read ends 3 residues before the CDR3 terminus; that terminus is restored from the germline J gene. This rearrangement joins TRBV7-2 to TRBJ2-3, with 13 bases that match TRBD2. Germline lookup yields CDR1 SGHTA and CDR2 FQGNSA. The CDR3 has 13 residues. The V segment lost 6 bases and the J segment 6 bases; nucleotides outside the gene matches: 0. Partial CDR3 DNA: TGTGCCAGCAGACTAGCGGGGGGGGATACG. This sequence encodes CASRLAGGDT. The entire CDR3 is CASRLAGGDTQYF.

In regard to this clone: The CDR3 end falls 3 residues outside the read, so it is completed with the germline J gene. The V gene is TRBV10-3, the J gene TRBJ1-1; possibly TRBD1 for D (6 bases). Deletions cut 7 bases from V and 0 bases from J, with 9 bases between. Germline V gene lookup returns CDR1 ENHRY and CDR2 SYGVKD. The CDR3 loop spans 13 amino acids. CDR3 DNA (partial): TGTGCCATCACCGGACAGATGAACACTGAA. It encodes CAITGQMNTE. The CDR3 in its entirety is CAITGQMNTEAFF.

A note on this clone: The read is 3 residues too short to cover the CDR3 end, so that end is filled in from the germline J gene. This rearrangement joins TRBV2 to TRBJ2-3, with D tentatively TRBD2 (7 bases). Between the trimmed V and J ends, which lost 3 bases and 1 base, there was a span of 11 bases. The V gene's germline CDR1 is SNHLY and CDR2 FYNNEI. The CDR3 loop spans 15 amino acids. The CDR3 bases that were read are TGTGCCAGCAGTGACCAGGGGAGGGGCACAGATACG. This gives the protein CASSDQGRGTDT. The entire CDR3 reads CASSDQGRGTDTQYF.

A word on this clone: Read sequence stops 3 residues before the CDR3 end, and the germline J gene provides the missing end. The rearrangement links TRBV7-9 to TRBJ2-3; 8 bases match TRBD1. Trimming took 7 bases from V and 2 from J; bases not matched to a gene: 8. From germline, CDR1 is SEHNR and CDR2 FQNEAQ (reference sequence). The CDR3 spans 15 residues. The sequenced part of the CDR3 DNA is TGTGCCAGCACCCAGGGGGCCGTTTTCACAGATACG. Its protein is CASTQGAVFTDT. From start to end, the CDR3 is CASTQGAVFTDTQYF.

The CDR3 region is CAWSVLRGYGGSSESTNEKLFF. Partial CDR3 DNA: TGTGCCTGGAGTGTACTGAGGGGTTACGGGGGTTCGTCGGAATCAACTAATGAAAAG. The V call is TRBV30, the J call TRBJ2-2, with D perhaps TRBD2 (6 bases). The CDR3 is cut off 3 residues early in the read; its end comes from the germline J gene. The length of the CDR3 is 22 residues. Germline V CDR1 and CDR2: GTSNPN, SVGIG (reference sequence). Complete variable domain (other parts from reference TRBV30 and TRBJ2-2): SQTIHQWPATLVQPVGSPLSLECTVEGTSNPNLYWYRQAAGRGLQLLFYSVGIGQISSEVPQNLSASRPQDRQFILSSKKLLLSDSGFYLCAWSVLRGYGGSSESTNEKLFFGEGSRLTVL.

With respect to this clone: The CDR3 end lies 3 residues beyond the end of the read and is filled in from the germline J gene. The rearrangement links TRBV5-1 to TRBJ2-2, with a tentative D call TRBD1 (5 bases). The germline V gene encodes CDR1 SGHRS and CDR2 YFSETQ. This CDR3 is 14 amino acids long. Incomplete CDR3 DNA: TGCGCCAGCAGCTTGGGAAGGGGAAATTCACCG. Its translation is CASSLGRGNSP. The entire CDR3 is CASSLGRGNSPLFF.

On this clone: The read falls 3 residues short of the CDR3 end, and the missing part is taken from the germline J gene. V is TRBV7-6 and J is TRBJ2-3; TRBD2 matches 8 bases. Germline CDR1 reads SGHVS; CDR2 reads FNYEAQ. This CDR3 is built from 15 residues. After removal of 5 bases from V and 1 base from J, the junction contained 5 bases not matched to a gene. The part of the CDR3 DNA that was read is TGTGCCAGCAGCCCCTTGACTAGCGGCACAGATACG. Encoded protein: CASSPLTSGTDT. The CDR3 in full is CASSPLTSGTDTQYF.